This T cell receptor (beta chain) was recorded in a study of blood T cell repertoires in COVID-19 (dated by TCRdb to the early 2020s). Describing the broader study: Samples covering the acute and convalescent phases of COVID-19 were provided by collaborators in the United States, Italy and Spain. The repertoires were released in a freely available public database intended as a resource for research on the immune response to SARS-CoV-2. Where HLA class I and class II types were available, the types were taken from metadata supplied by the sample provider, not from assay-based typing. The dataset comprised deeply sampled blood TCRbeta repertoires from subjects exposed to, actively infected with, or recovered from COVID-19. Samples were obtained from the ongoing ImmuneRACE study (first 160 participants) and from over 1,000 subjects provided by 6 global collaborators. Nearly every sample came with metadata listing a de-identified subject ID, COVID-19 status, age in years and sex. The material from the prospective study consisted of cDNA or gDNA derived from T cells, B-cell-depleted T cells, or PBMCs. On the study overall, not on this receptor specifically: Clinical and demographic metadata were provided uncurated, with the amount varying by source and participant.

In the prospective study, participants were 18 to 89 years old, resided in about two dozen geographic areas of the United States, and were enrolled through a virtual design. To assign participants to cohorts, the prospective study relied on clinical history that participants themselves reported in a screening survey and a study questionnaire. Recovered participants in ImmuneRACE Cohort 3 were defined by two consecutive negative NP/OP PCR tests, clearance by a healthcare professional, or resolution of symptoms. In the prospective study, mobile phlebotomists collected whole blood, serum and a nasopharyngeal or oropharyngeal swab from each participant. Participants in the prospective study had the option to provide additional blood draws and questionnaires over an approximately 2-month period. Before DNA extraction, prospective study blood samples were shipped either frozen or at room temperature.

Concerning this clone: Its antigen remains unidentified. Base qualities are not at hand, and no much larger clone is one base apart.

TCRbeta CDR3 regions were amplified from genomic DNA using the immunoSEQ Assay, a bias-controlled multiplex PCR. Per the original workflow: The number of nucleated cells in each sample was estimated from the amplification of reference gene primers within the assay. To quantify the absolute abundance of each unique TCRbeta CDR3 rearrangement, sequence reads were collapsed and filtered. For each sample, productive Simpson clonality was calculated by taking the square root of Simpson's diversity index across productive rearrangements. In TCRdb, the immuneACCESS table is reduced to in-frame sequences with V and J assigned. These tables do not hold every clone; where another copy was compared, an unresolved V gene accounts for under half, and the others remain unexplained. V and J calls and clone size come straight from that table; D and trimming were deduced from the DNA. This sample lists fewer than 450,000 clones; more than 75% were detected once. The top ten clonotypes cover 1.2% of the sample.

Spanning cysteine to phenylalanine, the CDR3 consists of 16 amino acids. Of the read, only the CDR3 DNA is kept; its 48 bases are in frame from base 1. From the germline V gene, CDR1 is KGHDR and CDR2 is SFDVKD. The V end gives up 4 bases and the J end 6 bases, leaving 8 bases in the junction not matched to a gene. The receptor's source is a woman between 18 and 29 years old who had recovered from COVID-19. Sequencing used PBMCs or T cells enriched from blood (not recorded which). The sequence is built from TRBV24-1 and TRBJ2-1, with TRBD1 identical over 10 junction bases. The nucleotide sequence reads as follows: TGTGCCACCAGTGAGAAAGACAGGGGGCGACGCAATGAGCAGTTCTTC. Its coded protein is CATSEKDRGRRNEQFF.